Presented here are 27 T cell receptor beta chains from one specimen sequenced in a study of CD8 T cells in Susac syndrome. The RNA input was about 0.5 to 1 ug, and it was reverse transcribed with random hexamers. TCRdb independently ran MiXCR on the immunoSEQ multiplex PCR reads; one entry per CDR3 protein. The sample carries some 300,000 distinct CDR3 sequences, 75% to 90% recorded once. Sequenced sample: CD8+ T cells from PBMCs. All receptors derive from a human donor with multiple sclerosis.

This chain connects TRBV6-2 or TRBV6-3 to TRBJ1-6; possible D gene TRBD1, 5 bases. Per the germline V gene, CDR1 is MNHEY and CDR2 is SVGEGT. V was cut by 6 bases and J by 8 bases, with 17 bases left in between. The CDR3 contains 15 residues. This CDR3 reads CASRPPRDGYSPLHF. CDR3 bases: TGTGCCAGCAGACCACCCCGGGACGGATATTCACCCCTCCACTTT.

The chain employs TRBV7-8 and TRBJ2-7; 14 bases match TRBD2. Germline V gene data show CDR1 as SGHVS and CDR2 as FQNEAQ. The length of the CDR3 is 16 residues. Trimming cost V 4 bases and J 4 bases; bases outside gene matches: 6. CDR3 sequence reads: CASSSGLAGAQYEQYF. For the CDR3, the DNA is TGTGCCAGCAGCTCGGGACTAGCGGGAGCGCAGTACGAGCAGTACTTC. The full variable domain, with the rest looked up from reference TRBV7-8 and TRBJ2-7, is GAGVSQSPRYKVAKRGQDVALRCDPISGHVSLFWYQQALGQGPEFLTYFQNEAQLDKSGLPSDRFFAERPEGSVSTLKIQRTQQEDSAVYLCASSSGLAGAQYEQYFGPGTRLTVT.

This chain connects TRBV2 to TRBJ2-7; D is ambiguous. Germline V gene lookup returns CDR1 SNHLY and CDR2 FYNNEI. This CDR3 comprises 15 residues. The V gene lost 7 bases and the J gene lost 3 bases, with 19 bases spanning the gap. The CDR3 sequence: CASMAAYSKHYEQYF. The CDR3 DNA reads as TGTGCCAGCATGGCGGCCTACTCAAAACACTACGAGCAGTACTTC.

The chain joins TRBV27 to TRBJ2-6; 13 bases map to TRBD2. Germline V CDR1 and CDR2: MNHEY, SMNVEV (reference sequence). With 7 bases clipped from V and 3 bases from J, the junction kept 6 bases outside the gene matches. The CDR3 spans 17 residues. The CDR3 here is CASTPLAGGLGANVLTF. The DNA of the CDR3 is TGTGCCAGCACCCCACTAGCGGGGGGGCTTGGGGCCAACGTCCTGACTTTC.

A note on this clonotype: Relative to the germline gene, one junction end is altered; a read error may explain this. V and J are TRBV12-3 or TRBV12-4 and TRBJ2-5; 10 bases align to TRBD2. The CDR3 covers 14 residues. The CDR3 loop is CASSLAGAAETQYF. The CDR3 nucleotides read TGTGCCAGCAGTCTAGCGGGGGCCGCCGAGACCCAGTACTTC.

The chain uses TRBV28 and TRBJ2-3; unclear D gene. This CDR3 spans 16 amino acids. The V gene lost 3 bases and the J gene lost 2 bases, with 15 bases spanning the gap. Germline loops: CDR1 MDHEN, CDR2 SYDVKM. The CDR3 DNA reads as TGTGCCAGCAGTTTTACCTTGAACAGCTACACAGATACGCAGTATTTT. It translates to CASSFTLNSYTDTQYF.

The rearrangement joins TRBV7-2 to TRBJ2-7; perhaps TRBD2 as D (5 bases). This CDR3 spans 13 amino acids. V shed 1 base and J shed 7 bases, with 11 bases lying between them. In germline, CDR1 is SGHTA, CDR2 FQGNSA. CDR3 bases: TGTGCCAGCAGCTTAGGAGCCGGGATAGAGCAGTACTTC. Translating it yields CASSLGAGIEQYF.

J is TRBJ1-5 and V is TRBV21-1; TRBD1, as called in the table, went unchecked against the DNA. TRBV21-1 is shown as a pseudogene. The CDR3 extends over 19 amino acids. The chain's CDR3 is CASSTCRPIGTGGRQPQHF. For the CDR3, the DNA is TGTGCCAGCAGCACCTGCAGGCCAATCGGGACAGGGGGACGTCAGCCCCAGCATTTT.

V is TRBV20-1 and J is TRBJ2-7; D perhaps matches TRBD2 (6 bases). V was shortened by 1 base and J by 6 bases, with 25 bases between the two germline ends. The CDR3 contains 17 residues. CDR1 is DFQATT and CDR2 is SNEGSKA in the germline V gene (reference sequence). For the CDR3, the DNA is TGCAGTGCTAGAGGTCCCCAAAGTACGCCGTCGGGAGCCGAGCAGTACTTC. Its translation is CSARGPQSTPSGAEQYF.

J is TRBJ2-7 and V is TRBV6-1; no reliable D call. Between the trimmed V and J ends, which lost 2 bases and 3 bases, there was a span of 17 bases. CDR1 is MNHNS and CDR2 is SASEGT in the germline V gene. The CDR3 covers 16 residues. The CDR3 reads CASSETRLLGFYEQYF. CDR3 DNA: TGTGCCAGCAGTGAAACAAGGCTGTTGGGGTTCTACGAGCAGTACTTC.

The chain couples TRBV24-1 to TRBJ2-1, with 11 positions matching TRBD2. The germline V gene has CDR1 KGHDR and CDR2 SFDVKD. The V segment lost 4 bases and the J segment 9 bases; nucleotides outside the gene matches: 10. CDR3 length: 16 amino acids. CDR3 sequence: CATSEVSGGANSEQFF. In nucleotides, the CDR3 is TGTGCCACCAGTGAGGTTAGCGGGGGGGCCAACAGTGAGCAGTTCTTC.

The chain combines TRBV4-1 with TRBJ1-2; TRBD1 matches at 7 bases. There are 15 residues in the CDR3. From germline, CDR1 is MGHRA and CDR2 YSYEKL. The V gene end was trimmed by 3 bases and the J gene end by 5 bases; junction bases not matched to a gene: 9. The CDR3 nucleotides are TGCGCCAGCAGCCACCCCGACAGGGTTCAATATGGCTACACCTTC. Its protein is CASSHPDRVQYGYTF.

The chain is built from TRBV28 and TRBJ2-7; 9 bases are a match to TRBD1. CDR1 and CDR2 from the germline V gene are MDHEN and SYDVKM. The ends lost 7 bases at V and 3 bases at J; junction bases unmatched: 7. This CDR3 has 14 residues. The CDR3 DNA sequence: TGTGCCAGCACTCCACAGGGGGCTCTCTACGAGCAGTACTTC. It yields the protein CASTPQGALYEQYF. Together with reference TRBV28 and TRBJ2-7, the CDR3 gives the full variable domain: DVKVTQSSRYLVKRTGEKVFLECVQDMDHENMFWYRQDPGLGLRLIYFSYDVKMKEKGDIPEGYSVSREKKERFSLILESASTNQTSMYLCASTPQGALYEQYFGPGTRLTVT.

V and J are TRBV4-3 and TRBJ2-7; 10 bases align to TRBD1. With V trimmed by 3 bases and J by 3 bases, 5 bases remained unmatched. Germline loops: CDR1 LGHNA, CDR2 YSLEER. This CDR3 is built from 15 residues. CDR3 loop: CASSQGQGPGYEQYF. The DNA for the CDR3 is TGCGCCAGCAGCCAGGGACAGGGGCCGGGCTACGAGCAGTACTTC.

The chain has TRBV29-1 and TRBJ2-5; 12 bases fit TRBD2. J lost 2 bases, V lost 6 bases, and 4 bases had no gene match. Germline V gene sequence: CDR1 SQVTM, CDR2 ANQGSEA. The CDR3 is 14 amino acids. Here the CDR3 reads CSVLTSGGQETQYF. The CDR3 bases are TGCAGCGTCCTGACTAGCGGGGGTCAAGAGACCCAGTACTTC. The entire variable domain, with the rest obtained from reference TRBV29-1 and TRBJ2-5, is as follows: SAVISQKPSRDICQRGTSLTIQCQVDSQVTMMFWYRQQPGQSLTLIATANQGSEATYESGFVIDKFPISRPNLTFSTLTVSNMSPEDSSIYLCSVLTSGGQETQYFGPGTRLLVL.

The chain carries TRBV15 and TRBJ2-3; TRBD1 is a possible D gene (6 bases). The CDR3 runs 17 residues. Germline-derived CDR1 and CDR2 are LNHNV and YYDKDF (reference sequence). V dropped 3 bases and J dropped 1 base, with 17 bases sitting between them. CDR3 sequence reads: CATSRPADSWGTDTQYF. CDR3 sequence (DNA): TGTGCCACCAGCAGGCCAGCGGACAGTTGGGGCACAGATACGCAGTATTTT.

The chain links TRBV7-8 to TRBJ2-3; weak D call: TRBD2 (5 bases). CDR1 and CDR2 from the germline V gene are SGHVS and FQNEAQ. This CDR3 has 14 amino acids. V was cut by 4 bases and J by 2 bases, with 10 bases left in between. For the CDR3, the DNA is TGTGCCAGCAGCTCGACCGGGAACACAGATACGCAGTATTTT. Translating gives CASSSTGNTDTQYF.

The V call is TRBV29-1, the J call TRBJ1-1, with D tentatively TRBD1 (5 bases). Germline loops: CDR1 SQVTM, CDR2 ANQGSEA. Trimming took off 4 bases at V and 0 bases at J, with 6 bases between the two ends. This CDR3 has 12 amino acids. CDR3 residues: CSVVQVNTEAFF. DNA for the CDR3: TGCAGCGTTGTACAGGTGAACACTGAAGCTTTCTTT.

The J gene is TRBJ2-3, the V gene TRBV6-4; 8 positions match TRBD2. Germline CDR1 is MRHNA and CDR2 is SNTAGT. The CDR3 runs to 15 residues. Trimming removed 0 bases from V and 4 bases from J; junction bases left unmatched: 3. CDR3: CASSDSAGGADTQYF. The DNA for the CDR3 is TGTGCCAGCAGTGACTCTGCGGGGGGTGCAGATACGCAGTATTTT.

This clonotype was observed once. The chain recombines TRBV28 with TRBJ2-7; possible D gene TRBD2, 6 bases. Per germline, CDR1 MDHEN and CDR2 SYDVKM. Trimming removed 0 bases from V and 3 bases from J, with 12 bases in between. The CDR3 totals 15 residues. CDR3 nucleotide sequence: TGTGCCAGCAGTTTATGGGCTAGCGAGGTCTACGAGCAGTACTTC. This encodes CASSLWASEVYEQYF.

The chain couples TRBV12-3 or TRBV12-4 to TRBJ2-1; TRBD2 matches at 8 bases. Trimming took 5 bases from V and 9 from J; bases not matched to a gene: 12. The CDR3 spans 15 residues. The CDR3, as DNA: TGTGCCAGCAGTCCTCTAGCGGGCGTGGGCGGTGAGCAGTTCTTC. This encodes CASSPLAGVGGEQFF.

The V call is TRBV19, the J call TRBJ2-1; 11 bases align to TRBD2. CDR1 is LNHDA and CDR2 is SQIVND in the germline V gene (reference sequence). The CDR3 runs to 17 residues. Losses at the gene ends were 3 bases for V and 5 bases for J; bases not matched to a gene: 9. This CDR3 is CASSIPLAGVGDNEQFF. Here the CDR3 DNA reads TGTGCCAGTAGTATCCCACTAGCGGGAGTTGGGGACAATGAGCAGTTCTTC.

J is TRBJ2-7 and V is TRBV6-1, with D perhaps TRBD2 (7 bases). Germline V lookup: CDR1 MNHNS, CDR2 SASEGT. Trimming stripped 2 bases from V and 7 bases from J, with 15 bases between. CDR3 size: 14 residues. The CDR3 region is CASSESVRGGEQYF. CDR3 DNA: TGTGCCAGCAGTGAATCGGTTAGGGGGGGAGAGCAGTACTTC.

The chain uses TRBV2 and TRBJ2-7; no clear D. Trimming removed 7 bases from V and 3 bases from J, with 10 bases in between. Germline CDR1 is SNHLY and CDR2 is FYNNEI. The CDR3 extends over 12 amino acids. The CDR3 is CASTGRRYEQYF. As DNA, the CDR3 is TGTGCCAGCACCGGGCGTCGCTACGAGCAGTACTTC.

Here the CDR3 DNA reads TGTGCCAGCAGCTCGGACAGGGGTAGCTCCTACGAGCAGTACTTC. The encoded protein is CASSSDRGSSYEQYF. The V call is TRBV25-1, the J call TRBJ2-7; 9 bases map to TRBD1. The CDR3 extends over 15 amino acids. CDR1 and CDR2 from the germline V gene are MGHDK and SYGVNS. The V segment lost 6 bases and the J segment 0 bases; nucleotides outside the gene matches: 6.

This CDR3 is CASKGTIGAFF. CDR3 DNA: TGTGCCAGTAAGGGGACTATCGGAGCTTTCTTT. This sequence joins TRBV19 and TRBJ1-1, with D perhaps matching TRBD1 (5 bases). Germline CDR1 is LNHDA and CDR2 is SQIVND (reference sequence). CDR3 length equals 11 residues. The V end lost 7 bases, the J end lost 10 bases, and 13 bases lay between the germline ends.

V is TRBV11-2 and J is TRBJ2-1, with TRBD1 identical over 7 bases. The CDR3 extends over 16 amino acids. The ends lost 6 bases at V and 5 bases at J; junction bases unmatched: 13. CDR1 is SGHAT, CDR2 FQNNGV, per germline. Written as DNA, the CDR3 is TGTGCCAGCAGTTTTGACGACAGGGTTAAGGACAATGAGCAGTTCTTC. It specifies CASSFDDRVKDNEQFF.